This passage covers 6 T cell receptor beta chains from one sample sequenced in a study of T cell responses to AZD1222 COVID-19 vaccine. Libraries were prepared by immunoSEQ multiplex PCR; TCRdb keeps only in-frame clonotypes and omits some of them. The profile shows 100,000 to 150,000 clones, roughly 88% of them singletons. The material sequenced was peripheral blood, taken on day 0 of AZD1222 vaccination. The receptor set was obtained from an adult in good health.

This chain uses TRBV6-5 with TRBJ2-5; TRBD2 is a possible D gene (6 bases). Germline V gene data show CDR1 as MNHEY and CDR2 as SVGAGI. V gave up 6 bases and J gave up 4 bases, with 15 bases separating them. This CDR3 comprises 14 residues. For the CDR3, the DNA is TGTGCCAGCAGCCTCGGGACTCCTGGAGAGACCCAGTACTTC. It encodes CASSLGTPGETQYF.

The chain is built from TRBV5-6 and TRBJ1-5, with D perhaps TRBD1 (5 bases). The germline gives CDR1 SGHDT, CDR2 YYEEEE. V was pared by 4 bases and J by 3 bases, with 14 bases between. This CDR3 has 15 residues. The CDR3, as DNA: TGTGCCAGCAGCCTCCGTGGGGGGTCCAATCAGCCCCAGCATTTT. This translates into CASSLRGGSNQPQHF. Together with reference TRBV5-6 and TRBJ1-5, the CDR3 gives the full variable domain: DAGVTQSPTHLIKTRGQQVTLRCSPKSGHDTVSWYQQALGQGPQFIFQYYEEEERQRGNFPDRFSGHQFPNYSSELNVNALLLGDSALYLCASSLRGGSNQPQHFGDGTRLSIL.

Points on this clone: One junction end disagrees with the germline gene, perhaps due to a read error. The chain carries TRBV11-2 and TRBJ1-2; 9 nucleotides agree with TRBD1. The CDR3 covers 14 residues. The V gene's germline CDR1 is SGHAT and CDR2 FQNNGV. CDR3 in DNA: TGTGCCAGCACCTTACCGGGACAGGGCCTACGGTACACCTTC. This encodes CASTLPGQGLRYTF.

This clone appeared a few times. The gene calls are TRBV7-2 and TRBJ1-4; D perhaps matches TRBD1 (5 bases). CDR1 is SGHTA and CDR2 is FQGNSA in the germline V gene. This CDR3 contains 14 residues. Trimming cost V 5 bases and J 8 bases, with 15 bases left between them. The CDR3 region is CASSRDRLAEKLFF. CDR3 nucleotides: TGTGCCAGCAGCAGGGACCGGTTGGCGGAAAAACTGTTTTTT.

The chain employs TRBV19 and TRBJ2-2, with 10 bases aligning to TRBD1. Germline V lookup: CDR1 LNHDA, CDR2 SQIVND (reference sequence). V dropped 9 bases and J dropped 2; count of bases not matched to a gene: 6. This CDR3 contains 15 residues. CDR3 in DNA: TGTGCCAGCCGACAGGGGGCCGCTAACACCGGGGAGCTGTTTTTT. This codes for CASRQGAANTGELFF.

This chain links TRBV5-1 with TRBJ1-1; 7 nucleotides align to TRBD1. V dropped 4 bases and J dropped 5; count of bases not matched to a gene: 11. Germline CDR1 is SGHRS and CDR2 is YFSETQ. CDR3 length equals 15 residues. The chain's CDR3 is CASSVQGKEGTEAFF. The CDR3 DNA is TGCGCCAGCAGCGTACAGGGGAAAGAGGGGACTGAAGCTTTCTTT. Combining the CDR3 with reference TRBV5-1 and TRBJ1-1 gives the whole variable domain KAGVTQTPRYLIKTRGQQVTLSCSPISGHRSVSWYQQTPGQGLQFLFEYFSETQRNKGNFPGRFSGRQFSNSRSEMNVSTLELGDSALYLCASSVQGKEGTEAFFGQGTRLTVV.